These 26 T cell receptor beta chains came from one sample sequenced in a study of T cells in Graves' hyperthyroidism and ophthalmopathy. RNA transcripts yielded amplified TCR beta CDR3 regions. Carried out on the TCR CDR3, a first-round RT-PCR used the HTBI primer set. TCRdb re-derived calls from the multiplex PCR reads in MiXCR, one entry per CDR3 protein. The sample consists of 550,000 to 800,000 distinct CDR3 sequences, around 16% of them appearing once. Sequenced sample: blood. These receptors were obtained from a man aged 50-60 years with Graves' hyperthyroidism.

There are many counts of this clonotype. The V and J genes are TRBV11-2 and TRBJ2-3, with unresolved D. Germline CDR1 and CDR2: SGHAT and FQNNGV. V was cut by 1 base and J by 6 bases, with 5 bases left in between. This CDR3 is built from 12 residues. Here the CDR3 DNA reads TGTGCCAGCAGCTTAGTGGGGGATACGCAGTATTTT. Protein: CASSLVGDTQYF.

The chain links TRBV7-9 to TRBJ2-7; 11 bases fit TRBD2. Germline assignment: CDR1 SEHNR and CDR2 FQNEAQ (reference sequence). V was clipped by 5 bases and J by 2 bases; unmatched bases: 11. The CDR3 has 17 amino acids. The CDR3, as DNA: TGTGCCAGCAGCACATCATATAAACTAGCGGGAGCCTACGAGCAGTACTTC. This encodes CASSTSYKLAGAYEQYF.

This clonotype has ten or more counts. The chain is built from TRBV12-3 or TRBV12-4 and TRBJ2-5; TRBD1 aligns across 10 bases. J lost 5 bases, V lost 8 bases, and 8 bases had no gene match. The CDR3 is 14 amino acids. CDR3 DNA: TGTGCCAGCGGTAACCGGGACAGGGGTGAGACCCAGTACTTC. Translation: CASGNRDRGETQYF.

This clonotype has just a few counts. The CDR3 nucleotides read TGCGCCAGCAGCCGAGGACTAGCGGGAGGGCAGACCCAGTACTTC. Residues: CASSRGLAGGQTQYF. This chain joins TRBV4-1 and TRBJ2-5, with 15 bases matching TRBD2. Germline CDR1 reads MGHRA; CDR2 reads YSYEKL. This CDR3 is 15 amino acids long. V was pared by 4 bases and J by 6 bases, with 3 bases of the junction left unmatched.

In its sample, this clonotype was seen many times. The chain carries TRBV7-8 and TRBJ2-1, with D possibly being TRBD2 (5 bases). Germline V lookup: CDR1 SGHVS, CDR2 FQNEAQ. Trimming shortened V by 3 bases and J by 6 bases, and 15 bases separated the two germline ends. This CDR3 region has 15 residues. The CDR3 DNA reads TGTGCCAGCAGCTTCAGGTGGGAGCTTGGCAATGAGCAGTTCTTC. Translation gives CASSFRWELGNEQFF.

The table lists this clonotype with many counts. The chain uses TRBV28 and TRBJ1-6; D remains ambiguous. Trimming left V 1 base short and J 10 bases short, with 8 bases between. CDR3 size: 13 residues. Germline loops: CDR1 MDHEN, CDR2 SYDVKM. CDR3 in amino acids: CASSLSEGSPLHF. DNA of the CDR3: TGTGCCAGCAGTTTATCGGAGGGATCACCCCTCCACTTT.

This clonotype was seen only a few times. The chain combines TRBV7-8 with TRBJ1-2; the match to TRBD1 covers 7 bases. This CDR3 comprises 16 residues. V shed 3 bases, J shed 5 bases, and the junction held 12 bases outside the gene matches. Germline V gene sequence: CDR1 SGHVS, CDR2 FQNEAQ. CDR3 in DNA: TGTGCCAGCAGCTTTAAGACAGGGCAACTTTTTTATGGCTACACCTTC. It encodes CASSFKTGQLFYGYTF.

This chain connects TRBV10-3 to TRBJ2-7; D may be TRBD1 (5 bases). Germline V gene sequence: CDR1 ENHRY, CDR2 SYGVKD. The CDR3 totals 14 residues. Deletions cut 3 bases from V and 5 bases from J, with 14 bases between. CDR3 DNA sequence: TGTGCCATCAGTGACCCCGCAGAAGGGGACGAGCAGTACTTC. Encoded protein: CAISDPAEGDEQYF.

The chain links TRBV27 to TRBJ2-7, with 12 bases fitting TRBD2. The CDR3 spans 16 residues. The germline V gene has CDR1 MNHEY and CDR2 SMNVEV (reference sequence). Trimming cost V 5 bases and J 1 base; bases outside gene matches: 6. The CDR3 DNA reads TGTGCCAGCAGTCAACACGGGACTAGCGGGTCCTACGAGCAGTACTTC. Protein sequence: CASSQHGTSGSYEQYF.

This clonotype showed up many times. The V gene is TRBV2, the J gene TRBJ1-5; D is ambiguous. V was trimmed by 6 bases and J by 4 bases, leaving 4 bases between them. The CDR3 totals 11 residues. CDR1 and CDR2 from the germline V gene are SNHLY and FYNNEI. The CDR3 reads CASRDNQPQHF. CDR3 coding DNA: TGTGCCAGCAGGGATAATCAGCCCCAGCATTTT.

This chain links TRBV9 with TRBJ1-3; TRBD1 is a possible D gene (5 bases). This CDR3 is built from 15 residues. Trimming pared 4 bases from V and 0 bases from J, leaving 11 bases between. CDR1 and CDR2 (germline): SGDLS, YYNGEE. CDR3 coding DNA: TGTGCCAGCAGCACTCGACAGACCTCTGGAAACACCATATATTTT. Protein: CASSTRQTSGNTIYF.

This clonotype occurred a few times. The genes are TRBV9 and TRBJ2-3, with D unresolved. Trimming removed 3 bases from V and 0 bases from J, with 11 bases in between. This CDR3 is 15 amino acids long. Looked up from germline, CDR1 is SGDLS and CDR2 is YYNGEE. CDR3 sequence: CASSADTTSTDTQYF. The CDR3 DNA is TGTGCCAGCAGCGCGGATACCACTAGCACAGATACGCAGTATTTT.

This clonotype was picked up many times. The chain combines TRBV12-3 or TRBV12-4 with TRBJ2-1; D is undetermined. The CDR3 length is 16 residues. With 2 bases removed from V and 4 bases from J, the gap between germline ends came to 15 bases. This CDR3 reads CASSLKRSGVYNEQFF. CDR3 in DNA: TGTGCCAGCAGTTTAAAACGGAGTGGGGTATACAATGAGCAGTTCTTC.

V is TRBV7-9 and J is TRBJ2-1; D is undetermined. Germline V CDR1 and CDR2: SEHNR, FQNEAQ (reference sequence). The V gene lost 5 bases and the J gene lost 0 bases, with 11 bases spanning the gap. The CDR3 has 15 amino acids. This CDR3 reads CASSTDLSSYNEQFF. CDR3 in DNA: TGTGCCAGCAGCACAGACTTGAGCTCCTACAATGAGCAGTTCTTC.

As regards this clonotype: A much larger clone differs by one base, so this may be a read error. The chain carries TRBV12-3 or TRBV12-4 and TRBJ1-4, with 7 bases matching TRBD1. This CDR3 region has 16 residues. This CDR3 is CASSSGTAAINEKPFF. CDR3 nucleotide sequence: TGTGCCAGCAGTTCCGGGACAGCTGCAATAAATGAAAAACCGTTTTTT.

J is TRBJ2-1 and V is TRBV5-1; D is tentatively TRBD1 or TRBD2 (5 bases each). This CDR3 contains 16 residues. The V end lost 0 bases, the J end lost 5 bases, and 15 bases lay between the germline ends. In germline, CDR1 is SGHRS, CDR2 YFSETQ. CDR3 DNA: TGCGCCAGCAGCTTGGAGGGCAGGGAGTGGGACAATGAGCAGTTCTTC. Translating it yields CASSLEGREWDNEQFF.

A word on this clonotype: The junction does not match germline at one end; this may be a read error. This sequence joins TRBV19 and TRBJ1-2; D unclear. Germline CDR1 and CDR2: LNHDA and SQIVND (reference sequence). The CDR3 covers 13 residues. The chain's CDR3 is CASNGDAYYGYTF. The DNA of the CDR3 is TGTGCTAGTAATGGAGACGCCTACTATGGCTACACCTTC.

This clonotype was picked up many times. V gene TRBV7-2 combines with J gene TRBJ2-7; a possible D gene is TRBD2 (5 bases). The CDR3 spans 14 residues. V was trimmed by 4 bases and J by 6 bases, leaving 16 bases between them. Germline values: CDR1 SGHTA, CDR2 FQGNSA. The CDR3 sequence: CASSSNPPRGEQYF. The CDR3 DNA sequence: TGTGCCAGCAGCTCCAATCCCCCTCGGGGCGAGCAGTACTTC.

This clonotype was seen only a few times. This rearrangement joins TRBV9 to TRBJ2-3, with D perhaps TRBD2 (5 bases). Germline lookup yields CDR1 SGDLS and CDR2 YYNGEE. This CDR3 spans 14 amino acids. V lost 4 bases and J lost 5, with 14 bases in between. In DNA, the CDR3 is TGTGCCAGCAGCCCAAGGACCGGGGAAGATACGCAGTATTTT. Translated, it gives CASSPRTGEDTQYF.

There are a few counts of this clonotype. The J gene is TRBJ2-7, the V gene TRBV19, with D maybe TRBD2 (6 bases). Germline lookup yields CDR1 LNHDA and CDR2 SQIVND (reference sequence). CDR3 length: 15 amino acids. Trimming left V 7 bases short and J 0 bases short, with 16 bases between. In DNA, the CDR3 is TGTGCCAGTACCGGGACTCACCAGGGCTCCTACGAGCAGTACTTC. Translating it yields CASTGTHQGSYEQYF. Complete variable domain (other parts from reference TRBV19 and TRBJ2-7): DGGITQSPKYLFRKEGQNVTLSCEQNLNHDAMYWYRQDPGQGLRLIYYSQIVNDFQKGDIAEGYSVSREKKESFPLTVTSAQKNPTAFYLCASTGTHQGSYEQYFGPGTRLTVT.

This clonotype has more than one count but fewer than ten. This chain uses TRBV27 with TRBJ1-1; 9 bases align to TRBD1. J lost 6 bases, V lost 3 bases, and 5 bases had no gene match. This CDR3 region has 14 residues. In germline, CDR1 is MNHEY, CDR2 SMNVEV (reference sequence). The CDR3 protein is CASSFTGGASEAFF. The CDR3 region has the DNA TGTGCCAGCAGTTTCACAGGGGGCGCCTCTGAAGCTTTCTTT.

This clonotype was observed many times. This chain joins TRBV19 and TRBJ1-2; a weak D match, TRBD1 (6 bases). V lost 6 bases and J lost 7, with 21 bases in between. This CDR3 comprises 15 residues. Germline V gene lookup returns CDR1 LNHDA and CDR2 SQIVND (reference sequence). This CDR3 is CASRSTGTRDGGYTF. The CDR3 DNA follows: TGTGCCAGTAGATCAACCGGGACAAGGGACGGTGGCTACACCTTC.

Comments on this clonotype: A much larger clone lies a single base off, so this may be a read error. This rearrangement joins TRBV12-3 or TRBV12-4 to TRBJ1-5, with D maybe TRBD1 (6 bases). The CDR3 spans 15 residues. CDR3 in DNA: TGTACCAGCAGTACGGACAGAGATAGCAATCAGCCCCAGCATTTT. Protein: CTSSTDRDSNQPQHF.

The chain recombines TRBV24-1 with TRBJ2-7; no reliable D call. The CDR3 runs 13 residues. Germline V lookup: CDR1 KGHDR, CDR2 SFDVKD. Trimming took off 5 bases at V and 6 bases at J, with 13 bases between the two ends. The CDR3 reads CATSGTAHGEQYF. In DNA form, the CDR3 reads TGTGCCACCAGTGGGACCGCCCACGGCGAGCAGTACTTC.

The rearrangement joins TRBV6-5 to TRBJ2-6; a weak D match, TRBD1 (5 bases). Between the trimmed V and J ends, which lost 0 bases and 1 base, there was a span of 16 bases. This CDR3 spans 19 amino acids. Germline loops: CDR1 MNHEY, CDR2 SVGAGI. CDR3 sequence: CASSYSTKPPGSGANVLTF. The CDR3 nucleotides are TGTGCCAGCAGTTACTCAACGAAGCCCCCAGGGTCTGGGGCCAACGTCCTGACTTTC.

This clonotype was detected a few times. The CDR3 here is CASSVGAGTGGNEQYF. The CDR3 DNA sequence: TGTGCCAGCAGCGTAGGTGCCGGGACAGGGGGCAACGAGCAGTACTTC. The V gene is TRBV9, the J gene TRBJ2-7; TRBD1 aligns across 12 bases. The V and J ends lost 0 bases and 5 bases, in that order; junction bases with no gene match: 6. There are 16 residues in the CDR3. Germline CDR1 reads SGDLS; CDR2 reads YYNGEE.